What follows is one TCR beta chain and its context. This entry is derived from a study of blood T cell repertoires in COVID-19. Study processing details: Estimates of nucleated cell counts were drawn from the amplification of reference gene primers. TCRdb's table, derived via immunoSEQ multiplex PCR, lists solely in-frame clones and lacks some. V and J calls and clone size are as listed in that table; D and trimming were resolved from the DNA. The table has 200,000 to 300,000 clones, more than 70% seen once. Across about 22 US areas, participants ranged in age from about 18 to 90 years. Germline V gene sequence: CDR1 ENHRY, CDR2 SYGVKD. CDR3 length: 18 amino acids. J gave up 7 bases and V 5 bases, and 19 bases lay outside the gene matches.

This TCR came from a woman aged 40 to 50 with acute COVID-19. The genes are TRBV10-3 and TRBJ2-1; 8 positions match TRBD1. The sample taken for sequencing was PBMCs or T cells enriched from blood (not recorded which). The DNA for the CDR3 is TGTGCCATCAGTTTAGCAATTGACAGGGGCACACTAGGGAATGAGCAGTTCTTC. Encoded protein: CAISLAIDRGTLGNEQFF.